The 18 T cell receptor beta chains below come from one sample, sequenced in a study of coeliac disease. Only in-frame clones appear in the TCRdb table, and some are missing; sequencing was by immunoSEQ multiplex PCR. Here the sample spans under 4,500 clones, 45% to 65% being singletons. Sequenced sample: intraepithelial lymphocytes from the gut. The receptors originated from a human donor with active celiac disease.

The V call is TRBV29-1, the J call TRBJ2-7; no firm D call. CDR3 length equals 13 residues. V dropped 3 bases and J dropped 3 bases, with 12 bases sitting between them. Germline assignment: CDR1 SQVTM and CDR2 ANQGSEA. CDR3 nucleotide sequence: TGCAGCGTTGAGGTTGTCGGCGGCTACGAGCAGTACTTC. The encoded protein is CSVEVVGGYEQYF.

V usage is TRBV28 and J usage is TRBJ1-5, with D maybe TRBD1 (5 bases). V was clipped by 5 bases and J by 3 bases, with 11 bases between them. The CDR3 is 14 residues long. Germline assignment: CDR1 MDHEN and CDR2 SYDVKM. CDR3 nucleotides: TGTGCCAGCAGTCACCGGGACTCCAATCAGCCCCAGCATTTT. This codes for CASSHRDSNQPQHF.

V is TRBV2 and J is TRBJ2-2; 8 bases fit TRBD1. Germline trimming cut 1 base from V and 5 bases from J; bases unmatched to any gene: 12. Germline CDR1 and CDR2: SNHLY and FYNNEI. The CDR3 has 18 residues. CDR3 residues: CASSEEGDRSEFTGELFF. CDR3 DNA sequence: TGTGCCAGCAGTGAAGAGGGGGACAGGTCCGAGTTTACCGGGGAGCTGTTTTTT.

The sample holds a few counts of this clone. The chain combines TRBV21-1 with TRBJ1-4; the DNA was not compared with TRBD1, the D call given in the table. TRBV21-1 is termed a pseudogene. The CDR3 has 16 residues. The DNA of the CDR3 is TGTGCCAGCAGCAAAAGGTGGACGTCCAGGGGTGAAAAACTGTTTTTT. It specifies CASSKRWTSRGEKLFF.

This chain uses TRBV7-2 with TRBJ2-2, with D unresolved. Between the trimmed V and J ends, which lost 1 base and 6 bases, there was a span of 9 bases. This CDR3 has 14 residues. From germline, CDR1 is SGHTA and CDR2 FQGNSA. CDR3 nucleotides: TGTGCCAGCAGCTTAGTTAGTGGTTCCGGGGAGCTGTTTTTT. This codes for CASSLVSGSGELFF.

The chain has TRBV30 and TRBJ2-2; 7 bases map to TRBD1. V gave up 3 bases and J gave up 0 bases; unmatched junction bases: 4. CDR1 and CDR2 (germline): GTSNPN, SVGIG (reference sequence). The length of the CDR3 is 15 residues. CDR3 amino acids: CAWRRDSSNTGELFF. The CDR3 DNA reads TGTGCCTGGAGACGGGACAGCTCGAACACCGGGGAGCTGTTTTTT.

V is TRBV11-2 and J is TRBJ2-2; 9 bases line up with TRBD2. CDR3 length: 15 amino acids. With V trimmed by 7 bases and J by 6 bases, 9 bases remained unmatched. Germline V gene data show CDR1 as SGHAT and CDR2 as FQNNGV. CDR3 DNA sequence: TGTGCCAGCACCACAGCGGGAGGTAATCCCGGGGAGCTGTTTTTT. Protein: CASTTAGGNPGELFF.

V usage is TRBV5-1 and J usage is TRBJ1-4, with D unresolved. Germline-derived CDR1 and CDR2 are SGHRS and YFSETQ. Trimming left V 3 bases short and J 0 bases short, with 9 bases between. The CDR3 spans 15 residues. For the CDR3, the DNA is TGCGCCAGCAGCTCCTCGGTTGCAACTAATGAAAAACTGTTTTTT. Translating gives CASSSSVATNEKLFF.

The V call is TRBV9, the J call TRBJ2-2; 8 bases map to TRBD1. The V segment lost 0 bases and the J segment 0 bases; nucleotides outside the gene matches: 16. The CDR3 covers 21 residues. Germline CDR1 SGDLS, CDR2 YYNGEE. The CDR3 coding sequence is TGTGCCAGCAGCGTAGTATCTTCGGGACAGGAGTTCGTGGCGAACACCGGGGAGCTGTTTTTT. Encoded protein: CASSVVSSGQEFVANTGELFF.

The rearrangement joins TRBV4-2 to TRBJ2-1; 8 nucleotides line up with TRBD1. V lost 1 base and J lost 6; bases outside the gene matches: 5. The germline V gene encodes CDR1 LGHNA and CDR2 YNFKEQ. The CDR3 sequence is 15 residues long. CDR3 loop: CASSQGDRGFNEQFF. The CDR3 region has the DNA TGTGCCAGCAGCCAAGGAGACAGGGGATTCAATGAGCAGTTCTTC.

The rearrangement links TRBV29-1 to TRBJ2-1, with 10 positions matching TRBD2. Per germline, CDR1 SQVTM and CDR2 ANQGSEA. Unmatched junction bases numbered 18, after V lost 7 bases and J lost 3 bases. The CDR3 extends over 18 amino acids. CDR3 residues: CSATGASGSGGGYNEQFF. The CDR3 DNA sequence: TGCAGCGCCACGGGGGCTAGCGGGAGTGGGGGTGGCTACAATGAGCAGTTCTTC.

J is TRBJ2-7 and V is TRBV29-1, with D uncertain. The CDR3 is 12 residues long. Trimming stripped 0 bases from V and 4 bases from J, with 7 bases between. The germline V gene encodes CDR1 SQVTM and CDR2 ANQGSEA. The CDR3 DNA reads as TGCAGCGTTGAAGATAACACGTACGAGCAGTACTTC. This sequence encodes CSVEDNTYEQYF.

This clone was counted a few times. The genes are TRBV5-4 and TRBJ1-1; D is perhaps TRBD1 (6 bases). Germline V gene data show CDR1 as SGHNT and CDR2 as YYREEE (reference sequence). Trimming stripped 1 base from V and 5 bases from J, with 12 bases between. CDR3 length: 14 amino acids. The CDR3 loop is CASSLTGSRTEAFF. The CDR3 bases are TGTGCCAGCAGCTTGACAGGGTCGAGGACTGAAGCTTTCTTT.

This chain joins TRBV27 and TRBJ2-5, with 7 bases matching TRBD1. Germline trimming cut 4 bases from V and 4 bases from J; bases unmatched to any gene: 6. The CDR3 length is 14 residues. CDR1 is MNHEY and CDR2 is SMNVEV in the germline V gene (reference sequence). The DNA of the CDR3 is TGTGCCAGCAGTTCTGACAGGGTGCCAGAGACCCAGTACTTC. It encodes CASSSDRVPETQYF.

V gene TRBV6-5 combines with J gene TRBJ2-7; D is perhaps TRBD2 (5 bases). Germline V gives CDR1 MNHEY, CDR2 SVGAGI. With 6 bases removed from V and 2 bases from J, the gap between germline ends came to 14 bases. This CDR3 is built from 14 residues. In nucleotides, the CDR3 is TGTGCCAGCAGCCCCCCTCGGGAAGCCTACGAGCAGTACTTC. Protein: CASSPPREAYEQYF.

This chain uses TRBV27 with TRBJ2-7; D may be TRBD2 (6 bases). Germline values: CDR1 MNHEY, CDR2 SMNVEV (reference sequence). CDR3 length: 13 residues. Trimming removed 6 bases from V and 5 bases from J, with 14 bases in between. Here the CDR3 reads CASSLGTLDEQYF. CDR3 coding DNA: TGTGCCAGCAGCCTCGGGACTCTCGACGAGCAGTACTTC.

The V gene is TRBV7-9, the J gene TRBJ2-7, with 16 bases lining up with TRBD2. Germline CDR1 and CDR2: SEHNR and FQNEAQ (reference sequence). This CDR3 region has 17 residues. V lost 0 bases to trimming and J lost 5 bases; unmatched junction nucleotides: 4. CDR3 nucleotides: TGTGCCAGCAGCTTAGCGCTGGGACTAGCGGGGGGGAACGAGCAGTACTTC. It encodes CASSLALGLAGGNEQYF.

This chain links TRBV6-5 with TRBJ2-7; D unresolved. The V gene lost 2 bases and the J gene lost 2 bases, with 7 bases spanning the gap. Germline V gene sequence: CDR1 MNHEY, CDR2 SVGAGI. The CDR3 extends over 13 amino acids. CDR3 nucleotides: TGTGCCAGCAGTTACGGCACCACCTACGAGCAGTACTTC. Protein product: CASSYGTTYEQYF.